This entry lists 32 T cell receptor beta chains sequenced from one sample in a study of identical twins. One entry per CDR3 protein, called by TCRdb with MiXCR from the 5' RACE reads. The repertoire consists of about 250,000 distinct CDR3 sequences, with more than 13% occurring once and the leading ten covering 8.8%. The sample comprised memory (CD45RO+) T cells sorted from blood. These receptors originate from a woman between 18 and 29 years old in good health.

The table lists this clonotype with a few counts. The chain employs TRBV7-9 and TRBJ2-5; TRBD2 might be the D (6 bases). Germline V gene lookup returns CDR1 SEHNR and CDR2 FQNEAQ (reference sequence). With 2 bases removed from V and 5 bases from J, the gap between germline ends came to 15 bases. The CDR3 loop spans 15 amino acids. CDR3 DNA: TGTGCCAGCAGCTTATACCAGTCCGCGGGGGAGACCCAGTACTTC. Its translation is CASSLYQSAGETQYF. The whole variable domain, filled in from reference TRBV7-9 and TRBJ2-5, reads DTGVSQNPRHKITKRGQNVTFRCDPISEHNRLYWYRQTLGQGPEFLTYFQNEAQLEKSRLLSDRFSAERPKGSFSTLEIQRTEQGDSAMYLCASSLYQSAGETQYFGPGTRLLVL.

The sample holds many counts of this clonotype. The DNA of the CDR3 is TGCGCCAGCAGCTTCGGTAGCGGGGAAAGCGAGCAGTACTTC. Translation gives CASSFGSGESEQYF. The gene calls are TRBV5-1 and TRBJ2-7, with TRBD2 matching over 8 bases. CDR1 and CDR2 (germline): SGHRS, YFSETQ. V lost 2 bases to trimming and J lost 6 bases; unmatched junction nucleotides: 7. The length of the CDR3 is 14 residues.

The chain uses TRBV2 and TRBJ2-5; TRBD2 matches 9 bases. V dropped 4 bases and J dropped 0; count of bases not matched to a gene: 6. The CDR3 loop spans 16 amino acids. Per the germline V gene, CDR1 is SNHLY and CDR2 is FYNNEI. The CDR3 here is CASSGWTSVYQETQYF. For the CDR3, the DNA is TGTGCCAGCAGTGGGTGGACTAGCGTGTACCAAGAGACCCAGTACTTC.

The chain links TRBV2 to TRBJ1-5, with a possible D match to TRBD1 (5 bases). This CDR3 contains 18 residues. Germline loops: CDR1 SNHLY, CDR2 FYNNEI. The V gene lost 5 bases and the J gene lost 1 base, with 21 bases spanning the gap. CDR3: CASSSGRGRVRSNQPQHF. The CDR3, as DNA: TGTGCCAGCAGTTCGGGGAGGGGAAGAGTGAGGAGCAATCAGCCCCAGCATTTT.

The chain uses TRBV27 and TRBJ2-3; 8 nucleotides align to TRBD1. Looked up from germline, CDR1 is MNHEY and CDR2 is SMNVEV (reference sequence). The length of the CDR3 is 18 residues. Trimming removed 5 bases from V and 4 bases from J; junction bases left unmatched: 17. In nucleotides, the CDR3 is TGTGCCAGCAGTCCGAAGGGGGCGGCAGGGGGCGGTTCAGATACGCAGTATTTT. It specifies CASSPKGAAGGGSDTQYF.

This clonotype has just a few counts. The chain uses TRBV6-1 and TRBJ2-5; D uncertain. The CDR3 has 15 amino acids. Germline CDR1 MNHNS, CDR2 SASEGT. Trimming stripped 0 bases from V and 5 bases from J, with 13 bases between. The CDR3 sequence: CASSEAVVMGETQYF. The CDR3 DNA reads as TGTGCCAGCAGTGAAGCGGTAGTAATGGGGGAGACCCAGTACTTC.

This clonotype was picked up a small number of times. The chain employs TRBV9 and TRBJ2-3; no definite D call. Germline values: CDR1 SGDLS, CDR2 YYNGEE. CDR3 size: 14 residues. Trimming shortened V by 2 bases and J by 2 bases, and 9 bases separated the two germline ends. The CDR3 loop is CASSVTGNTDTQYF. The CDR3 coding sequence is TGTGCCAGCAGCGTGACGGGCAACACAGATACGCAGTATTTT.

This clonotype was recorded a few times. The chain combines TRBV7-8 with TRBJ2-2, with 7 nucleotides matching TRBD2. The germline gives CDR1 SGHVS, CDR2 FQNEAQ. The CDR3 has 16 amino acids. With V trimmed by 5 bases and J by 4 bases, 10 bases remained unmatched. The CDR3 reads CASSGRQAGRTGELFF. The CDR3 nucleotides read TGTGCCAGCAGCGGTCGTCAAGCGGGACGCACCGGGGAGCTGTTTTTT. The entire variable domain, with the rest obtained from reference TRBV7-8 and TRBJ2-2, is as follows: GAGVSQSPRYKVAKRGQDVALRCDPISGHVSLFWYQQALGQGPEFLTYFQNEAQLDKSGLPSDRFFAERPEGSVSTLKIQRTQQEDSAVYLCASSGRQAGRTGELFFGEGSRLTVL.

The rearrangement links TRBV3-1 to TRBJ2-7; 9 bases are a match to TRBD1. There are 16 residues in the CDR3. The germline V gene encodes CDR1 LGHDT and CDR2 YNNKEL (reference sequence). V lost 4 bases to trimming and J lost 7 bases; unmatched junction nucleotides: 14. Here the CDR3 reads CASSRMTGGIFMEQYF. The CDR3 region has the DNA TGTGCCAGCAGCCGCATGACAGGGGGTATTTTTATGGAGCAGTACTTC.

This clonotype has a count of ten or more. V gene TRBV7-9 combines with J gene TRBJ1-1; perhaps TRBD1 as D (5 bases). Germline V lookup: CDR1 SEHNR, CDR2 FQNEAQ (reference sequence). The CDR3 is 14 residues long. V was clipped by 1 base and J by 7 bases, with 13 bases between them. The DNA of the CDR3 is TGTGCCAGCAGCTTAGAGGGGTCGGGGAGTGAAGCTTTCTTT. It yields the protein CASSLEGSGSEAFF.

The gene calls are TRBV10-3 and TRBJ2-2, with 8 bases fitting TRBD2. Losses at the gene ends were 3 bases for V and 3 bases for J; bases not matched to a gene: 3. CDR1 and CDR2 (germline): ENHRY, SYGVKD. The CDR3 runs to 15 residues. CDR3 loop: CAISDPAGDTGELFF. The CDR3 region has the DNA TGTGCCATCAGTGACCCAGCGGGAGACACCGGGGAGCTGTTTTTT.

V and J are TRBV11-3 and TRBJ2-1; 8 bases line up with TRBD2. Germline loops: CDR1 SGHNT, CDR2 YENEEA. There are 13 residues in the CDR3. V was clipped by 5 bases and J by 9 bases; unmatched bases: 6. The CDR3 DNA follows: TGTGCCAGCAGCCCCCGGACTAGCATTGAGCAGTTCTTC. Translation gives CASSPRTSIEQFF.

The rearrangement uses TRBV20-1 and TRBJ2-1, with 7 bases lining up with TRBD2. Germline CDR1 and CDR2: DFQATT and SNEGSKA (reference sequence). The CDR3 covers 12 residues. The V gene end was trimmed by 6 bases and the J gene end by 5 bases; junction bases not matched to a gene: 4. CDR3 residues: CSADGLDNEQFF. The CDR3 DNA reads TGCAGTGCCGACGGACTAGACAATGAGCAGTTCTTC.

Many counts were recorded for this clonotype. The J gene is TRBJ2-2, the V gene TRBV5-1, with D perhaps TRBD2 (6 bases). Germline V gene lookup returns CDR1 SGHRS and CDR2 YFSETQ. V was clipped by 5 bases and J by 0 bases, with 17 bases between them. The CDR3 spans 17 residues. The CDR3 bases are TGCGCCAGCAGGTTCTCCCCCTCGGGGGCGAACACCGGGGAGCTGTTTTTT. Protein product: CASRFSPSGANTGELFF.

The CDR3 DNA follows: TGCAGTGCTAGAGTCGGGACTAGCGGGAGGGCCAGTGAGCAGTTCTTC. Amino acid sequence: CSARVGTSGRASEQFF. The gene calls are TRBV20-1 and TRBJ2-1; 16 bases are a match to TRBD2. CDR3 length: 16 residues. The germline V gene encodes CDR1 DFQATT and CDR2 SNEGSKA (reference sequence). J was trimmed by 9 bases and V by 1 base; bases with no gene match: 6.

The V and J genes are TRBV19 and TRBJ2-1; D is perhaps TRBD2 (6 bases). From germline, CDR1 is LNHDA and CDR2 SQIVND (reference sequence). The CDR3 runs to 14 residues. Deletions cut 2 bases from V and 9 bases from J, with 14 bases between. The CDR3 region is CASSIFPLGGEQFF. The CDR3 bases are TGTGCCAGTAGTATATTCCCTCTGGGGGGTGAGCAGTTCTTC. Together with reference TRBV19 and TRBJ2-1, the CDR3 gives the full variable domain: DGGITQSPKYLFRKEGQNVTLSCEQNLNHDAMYWYRQDPGQGLRLIYYSQIVNDFQKGDIAEGYSVSREKKESFPLTVTSAQKNPTAFYLCASSIFPLGGEQFFGPGTRLTVL.

The V call is TRBV6-2 or TRBV6-3, the J call TRBJ1-5; D not certain. This CDR3 contains 12 residues. The germline V gene encodes CDR1 MNHEY and CDR2 SVGEGT. The V end lost 0 bases, the J end lost 7 bases, and 4 bases lay between the germline ends. The CDR3: CASSYSGQPQHF. In nucleotides, the CDR3 is TGTGCCAGCAGTTACTCCGGGCAGCCCCAGCATTTT.

V is TRBV10-3 and J is TRBJ2-1; TRBD1 might be the D (5 bases). V gave up 2 bases and J gave up 4 bases, with 9 bases separating them. Germline CDR1 ENHRY, CDR2 SYGVKD. The CDR3 is 14 residues long. The CDR3: CAISEATEYNEQFF. The CDR3 DNA follows: TGTGCCATCAGTGAGGCGACAGAGTACAATGAGCAGTTCTTC.

The gene calls are TRBV15 and TRBJ1-1; D remains ambiguous. Trimming cost V 2 bases and J 1 base, with 5 bases left between them. This CDR3 comprises 13 residues. CDR1 is LNHNV, CDR2 YYDKDF, per germline (reference sequence). CDR3 in DNA: TGTGCCACCAGCAGAACAGCGAACACTGAAGCTTTCTTT. Encoded protein: CATSRTANTEAFF.

This clonotype was seen a few times. The chain combines TRBV4-3 with TRBJ1-1, with unresolved D. Germline V gene data show CDR1 as LGHNA and CDR2 as YSLEER. The CDR3 has 15 residues. The V end lost 1 base, the J end lost 2 bases, and 11 bases lay between the germline ends. The CDR3 reads CASSQAPGVNTEAFF. The DNA for the CDR3 is TGCGCCAGCAGCCAAGCCCCGGGAGTCAACACTGAAGCTTTCTTT.

The chain recombines TRBV20-1 with TRBJ2-7, with 9 bases lining up with TRBD1. Per germline, CDR1 DFQATT and CDR2 SNEGSKA (reference sequence). The V and J ends lost 3 bases and 4 bases, in that order; junction bases with no gene match: 10. The CDR3 totals 15 residues. CDR3: CSASWSGQGTYEQYF. The CDR3 DNA reads TGCAGTGCTAGCTGGTCGGGACAGGGCACATACGAGCAGTACTTC.

The V call is TRBV19, the J call TRBJ2-3; no clear D gene. V gave up 0 bases and J gave up 0 bases, with 4 bases separating them. CDR1 LNHDA and CDR2 SQIVND come from the germline V gene (reference sequence). The CDR3 runs to 14 residues. CDR3 amino acids: CASSIDESTDTQYF. CDR3 nucleotides: TGTGCCAGTAGTATAGACGAGAGCACAGATACGCAGTATTTT.

V usage is TRBV11-2 and J usage is TRBJ2-5, with D perhaps matching TRBD1 or TRBD2 (5 bases each). The germline V and J ends were trimmed by 5 bases and 2 bases, with 15 bases remaining between them. The CDR3 extends over 15 amino acids. Germline loops: CDR1 SGHAT, CDR2 FQNNGV. CDR3 protein: CASSLGLGQQETQYF. The CDR3 DNA reads as TGTGCCAGCAGCCTCGGACTGGGGCAGCAAGAGACCCAGTACTTC.

This clonotype showed up many times. This chain uses TRBV10-3 with TRBJ2-5; 7 bases align to TRBD2. CDR3 length: 13 residues. Unmatched junction bases numbered 4, after V lost 7 bases and J lost 2 bases. Germline V gene sequence: CDR1 ENHRY, CDR2 SYGVKD. The CDR3, as DNA: TGTGCCATCAAGCGGGAAGAACAAGAGACCCAGTACTTC. This gives the protein CAIKREEQETQYF.

V is TRBV29-1 and J is TRBJ1-1; no reliable D call. With 4 bases removed from V and 1 base from J, the gap between germline ends came to 10 bases. CDR1 is SQVTM, CDR2 ANQGSEA, per germline. The CDR3 spans 13 residues. CDR3 loop: CSVAEGTNTEAFF. DNA for the CDR3: TGCAGCGTTGCGGAGGGAACGAACACTGAAGCTTTCTTT.

The chain combines TRBV20-1 with TRBJ1-3; perhaps TRBD1 as D (5 bases). This CDR3 comprises 13 residues. The V gene lost 5 bases and the J gene lost 0 bases, with 8 bases spanning the gap. Germline CDR1 reads DFQATT; CDR2 reads SNEGSKA (reference sequence). The CDR3 DNA sequence: TGCAGTGCTCATGACAGCTCTGGAAACACCATATATTTT. Translation: CSAHDSSGNTIYF.

This clonotype has only a few counts. The chain joins TRBV7-6 to TRBJ1-2, with D possibly TRBD1 on 5 matching bases. V gave up 1 base and J gave up 4 bases, with 19 bases separating them. This CDR3 is built from 17 residues. Germline CDR1 and CDR2: SGHVS and FNYEAQ. CDR3 bases: TGTGCCAGCAGCTTAGGGGGGAAGAGAGACGATATCTATGGCTACACCTTC. Its translation: CASSLGGKRDDIYGYTF.

Only a few counts were recorded for this clonotype. This chain links TRBV20-1 with TRBJ1-6, with 9 positions matching TRBD1. V dropped 4 bases and J dropped 7; count of bases not matched to a gene: 2. The germline CDR1 and CDR2 sequences are DFQATT and SNEGSKA (reference sequence). The CDR3 runs to 13 residues. The CDR3 sequence is CSAIDRGNSPLHF. CDR3 DNA: TGCAGTGCTATCGACAGGGGGAATTCACCCCTCCACTTT.

The chain couples TRBV18 to TRBJ1-1; TRBD1 is a possible D gene (6 bases). The ends were cut back, 6 bases at V and 4 bases at J, with 21 bases in the middle. Germline V gene data show CDR1 as KGHSH and CDR2 as LQKENI. The CDR3 is 16 residues long. CDR3 sequence reads: CASSLFEGVFSTEAFF. CDR3 coding DNA: TGTGCCAGCTCCCTCTTTGAGGGGGTTTTCAGCACTGAAGCTTTCTTT.

The chain links TRBV20-1 to TRBJ2-5, with D possibly TRBD2 on 7 matching bases. V lost 1 base to trimming and J lost 1 base, with 16 bases between them. Germline V gives CDR1 DFQATT, CDR2 SNEGSKA (reference sequence). CDR3 length: 16 amino acids. The CDR3: CSARGVGGGPQETQYF. The CDR3 nucleotides are TGCAGTGCTAGAGGAGTAGGCGGGGGCCCCCAAGAGACCCAGTACTTC.

The chain recombines TRBV2 with TRBJ2-7; D unresolved. Germline V gene lookup returns CDR1 SNHLY and CDR2 FYNNEI. The CDR3 length is 14 residues. Trimming stripped 8 bases from V and 0 bases from J, with 14 bases between. This CDR3 reads CASRLEARSYEQYF. The CDR3 DNA is TGTGCCAGCCGGCTAGAGGCCCGCTCCTACGAGCAGTACTTC. Based on the CDR3 plus reference TRBV2 and TRBJ2-7, the full variable domain is EPEVTQTPSHQVTQMGQEVILRCVPISNHLYFYWYRQILGQKVEFLVSFYNNEISEKSEIFDDQFSVERPDGSNFTLKIRSTKLEDSAMYFCASRLEARSYEQYFGPGTRLTVT.

This clonotype has at least ten counts. The chain is built from TRBV2 and TRBJ2-3; D unclear. There are 13 residues in the CDR3. Germline V gives CDR1 SNHLY, CDR2 FYNNEI. V lost 1 base, J lost 1 base, and 3 bases lay in between. CDR3 protein: CASSEGGTDTQYF. The CDR3 coding sequence is TGTGCCAGCAGTGAAGGGGGCACAGATACGCAGTATTTT.